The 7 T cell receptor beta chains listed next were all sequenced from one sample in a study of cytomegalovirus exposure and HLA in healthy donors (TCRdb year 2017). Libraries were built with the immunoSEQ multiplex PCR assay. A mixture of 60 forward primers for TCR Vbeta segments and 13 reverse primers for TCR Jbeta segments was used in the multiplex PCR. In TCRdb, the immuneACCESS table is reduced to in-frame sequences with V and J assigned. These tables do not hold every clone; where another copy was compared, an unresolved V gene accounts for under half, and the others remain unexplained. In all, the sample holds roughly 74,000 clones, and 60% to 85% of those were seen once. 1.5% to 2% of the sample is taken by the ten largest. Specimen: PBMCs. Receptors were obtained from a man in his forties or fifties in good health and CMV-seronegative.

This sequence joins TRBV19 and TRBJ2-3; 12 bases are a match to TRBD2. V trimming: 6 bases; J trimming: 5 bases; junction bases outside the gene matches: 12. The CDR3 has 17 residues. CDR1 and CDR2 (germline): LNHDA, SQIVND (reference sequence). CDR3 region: CASSLGGLAGKVDTQYF. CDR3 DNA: TGTGCCAGTAGCCTCGGGGGACTAGCGGGTAAAGTAGATACGCAGTATTTT.

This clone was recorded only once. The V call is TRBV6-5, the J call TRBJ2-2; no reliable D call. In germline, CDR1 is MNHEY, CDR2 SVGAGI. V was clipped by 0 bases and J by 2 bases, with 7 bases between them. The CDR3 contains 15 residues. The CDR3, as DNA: TGTGCCAGCAGTTACTCGAGGTTTAACACCGGGGAGCTGTTTTTT. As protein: CASSYSRFNTGELFF.

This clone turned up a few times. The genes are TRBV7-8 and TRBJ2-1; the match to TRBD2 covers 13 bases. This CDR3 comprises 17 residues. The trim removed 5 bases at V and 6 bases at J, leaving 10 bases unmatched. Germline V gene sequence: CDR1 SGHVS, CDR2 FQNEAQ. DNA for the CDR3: TGTGCCAGCAGCATCCGACTAGCGGGAGGCCAGGGCAATGAGCAGTTCTTC. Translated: CASSIRLAGGQGNEQFF. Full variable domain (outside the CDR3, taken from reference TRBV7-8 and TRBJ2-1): GAGVSQSPRYKVAKRGQDVALRCDPISGHVSLFWYQQALGQGPEFLTYFQNEAQLDKSGLPSDRFFAERPEGSVSTLKIQRTQQEDSAVYLCASSIRLAGGQGNEQFFGPGTRLTVL.

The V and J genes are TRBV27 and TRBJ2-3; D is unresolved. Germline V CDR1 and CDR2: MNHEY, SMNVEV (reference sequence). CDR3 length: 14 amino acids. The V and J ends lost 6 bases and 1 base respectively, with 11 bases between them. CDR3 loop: CASSRTIGTDTQYF. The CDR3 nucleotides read TGTGCCAGCAGCCGCACTATCGGCACAGATACGCAGTATTTT.

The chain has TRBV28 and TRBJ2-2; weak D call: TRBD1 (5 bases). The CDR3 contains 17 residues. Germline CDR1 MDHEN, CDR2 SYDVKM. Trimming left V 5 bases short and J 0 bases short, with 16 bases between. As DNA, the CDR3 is TGTGCCAGCAGTCCCACCCGACAGAGCTCGAACACCGGGGAGCTGTTTTTT. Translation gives CASSPTRQSSNTGELFF.

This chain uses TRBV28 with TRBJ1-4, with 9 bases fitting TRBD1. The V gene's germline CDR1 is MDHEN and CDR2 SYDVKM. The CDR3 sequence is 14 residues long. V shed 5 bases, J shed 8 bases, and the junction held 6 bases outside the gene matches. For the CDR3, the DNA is TGTGCCAGCAGTGCGGGACAGGGCCACGAAAAACTGTTTTTT. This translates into CASSAGQGHEKLFF.

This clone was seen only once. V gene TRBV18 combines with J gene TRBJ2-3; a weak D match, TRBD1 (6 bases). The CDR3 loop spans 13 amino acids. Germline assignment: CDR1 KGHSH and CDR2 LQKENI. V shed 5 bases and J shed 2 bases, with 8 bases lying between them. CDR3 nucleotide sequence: TGTGCCAGCTCAACAGGGAACACAGATACGCAGTATTTT. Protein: CASSTGNTDTQYF.